This TCR beta chain originates from a study of memory CD4+ T cells and cytomegalovirus serostatus. Whole-study context: This sample comes from healthy Belgian adults, 8 to 10 CMV seropositive, approximately 24 seronegative. Study-level findings and limits: Of under 200 reported CMV TCRbeta sequences, some 70 were found in memory CD4+ repertoires. Median bootstrapped AUC for CMV status was approximately 0.94 originally, 0.9 to 0.93 US-trained.

V lost 5 bases and J lost 2, with 10 bases in between. The V gene's germline CDR1 is SEHNR and CDR2 FQNEAQ (reference sequence). This CDR3 region has 15 residues. Per the authors' pipeline: After removing out-of-frame reads, over 2 million distinct TCRbeta sequences remained. Profiling relied on immunoSEQ multiplex PCR, and the TCRdb table lists in-frame clones only, not all of them. Clonal size and the V and J genes are those of that table, whereas D and trimming came from the DNA. Here the sample spans tens of thousands of clones, around three quarters being singletons. Single viable CD3+CD4+CD8-CD45RO+ cells were sorted as the memory CD4+ T cells. Comment on this clone: The antigen remains unidentified.

The V call is TRBV7-9, the J call TRBJ1-6; D gene unclear. This TCR came from an adult in good health and CMV-seronegative. The sequenced sample was memory CD4+ T cells from blood. This CDR3 reads CASSLGSTYNSPLHF. CDR3 bases: TGTGCCAGCAGCCTCGGGTCAACCTATAATTCACCCCTCCACTTT. Combining the CDR3 with reference TRBV7-9 and TRBJ1-6 gives the whole variable domain DTGVSQNPRHKITKRGQNVTFRCDPISEHNRLYWYRQTLGQGPEFLTYFQNEAQLEKSRLLSDRFSAERPKGSFSTLEIQRTEQGDSAMYLCASSLGSTYNSPLHFGNGTRLTVT.